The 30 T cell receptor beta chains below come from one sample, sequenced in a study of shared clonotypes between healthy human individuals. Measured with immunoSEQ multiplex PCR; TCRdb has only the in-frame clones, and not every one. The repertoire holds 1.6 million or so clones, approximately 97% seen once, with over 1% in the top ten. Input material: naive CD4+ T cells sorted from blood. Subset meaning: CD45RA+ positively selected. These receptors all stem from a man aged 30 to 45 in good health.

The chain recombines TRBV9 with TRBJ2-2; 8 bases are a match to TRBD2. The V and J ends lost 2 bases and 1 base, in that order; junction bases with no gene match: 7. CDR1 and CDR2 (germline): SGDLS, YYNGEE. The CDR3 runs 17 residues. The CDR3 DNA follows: TGTGCCAGCAGCGTTCTAGCGGGTGAACTGAACACCGGGGAGCTGTTTTTT. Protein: CASSVLAGELNTGELFF.

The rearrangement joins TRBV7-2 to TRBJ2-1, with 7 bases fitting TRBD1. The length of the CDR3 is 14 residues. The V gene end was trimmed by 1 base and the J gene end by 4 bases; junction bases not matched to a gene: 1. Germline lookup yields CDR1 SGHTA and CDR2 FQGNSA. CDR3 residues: CASSLGGQYNEQFF. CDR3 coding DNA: TGTGCCAGCAGCTTAGGGGGACAGTACAATGAGCAGTTCTTC.

CDR3 amino acids: CAISGATAYEQYF. The CDR3 DNA is TGTGCCATCAGTGGGGCCACGGCCTACGAGCAGTACTTC. The chain employs TRBV10-3 and TRBJ2-7; D ambiguous. Germline V gene data show CDR1 as ENHRY and CDR2 as SYGVKD. The ends were cut back, 4 bases at V and 2 bases at J, with 9 bases in the middle. CDR3 length equals 13 residues.

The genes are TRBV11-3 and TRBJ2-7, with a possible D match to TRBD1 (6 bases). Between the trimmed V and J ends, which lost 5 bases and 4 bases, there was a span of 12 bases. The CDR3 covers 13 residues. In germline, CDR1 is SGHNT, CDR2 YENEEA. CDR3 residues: CASSRTVSYEQYF. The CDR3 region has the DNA TGTGCCAGCAGCAGGACAGTCTCTTACGAGCAGTACTTC.

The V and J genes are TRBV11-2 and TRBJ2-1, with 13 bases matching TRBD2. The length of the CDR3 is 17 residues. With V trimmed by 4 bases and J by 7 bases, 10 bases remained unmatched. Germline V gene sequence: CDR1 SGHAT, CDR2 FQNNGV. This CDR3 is CASSSRWTSGRGNEQFF. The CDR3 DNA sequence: TGTGCCAGCAGCTCCCGGTGGACTAGCGGGAGAGGGAATGAGCAGTTCTTC. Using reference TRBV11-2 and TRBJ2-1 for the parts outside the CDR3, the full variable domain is EAGVAQSPRYKIIEKRQSVAFWCNPISGHATLYWYQQILGQGPKLLIQFQNNGVVDDSQLPKDRFSAERLKGVDSTLKIQPAKLEDSAVYLCASSSRWTSGRGNEQFFGPGTRLTVL.

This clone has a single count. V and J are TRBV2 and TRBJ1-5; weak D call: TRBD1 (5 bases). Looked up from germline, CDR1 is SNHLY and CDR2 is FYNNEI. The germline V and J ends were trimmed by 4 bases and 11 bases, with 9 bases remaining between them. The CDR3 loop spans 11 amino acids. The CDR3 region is CASSGGESQHF. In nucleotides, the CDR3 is TGTGCCAGCAGTGGGGGGGAGTCCCAGCATTTT. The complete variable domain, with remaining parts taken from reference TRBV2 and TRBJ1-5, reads EPEVTQTPSHQVTQMGQEVILRCVPISNHLYFYWYRQILGQKVEFLVSFYNNEISEKSEIFDDQFSVERPDGSNFTLKIRSTKLEDSAMYFCASSGGESQHFGDGTRLSIL.

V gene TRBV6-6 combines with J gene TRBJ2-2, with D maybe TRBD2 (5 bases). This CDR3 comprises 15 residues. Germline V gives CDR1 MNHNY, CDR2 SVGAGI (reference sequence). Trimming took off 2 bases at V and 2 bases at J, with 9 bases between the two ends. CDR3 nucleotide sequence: TGTGCCAGCAGTTACAGAGGGATAAACACCGGGGAGCTGTTTTTT. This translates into CASSYRGINTGELFF.

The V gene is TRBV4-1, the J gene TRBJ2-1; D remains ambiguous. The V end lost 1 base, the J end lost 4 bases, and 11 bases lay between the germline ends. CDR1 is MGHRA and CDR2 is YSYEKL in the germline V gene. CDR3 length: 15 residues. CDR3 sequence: CASSQGSLRYNEQFF. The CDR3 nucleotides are TGCGCCAGCAGCCAAGGCTCCTTGAGGTACAATGAGCAGTTCTTC.

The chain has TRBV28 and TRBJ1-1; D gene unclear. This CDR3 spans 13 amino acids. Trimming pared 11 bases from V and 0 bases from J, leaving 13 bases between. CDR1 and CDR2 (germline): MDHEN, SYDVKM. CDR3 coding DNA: TGTGCCTCCCCTAAGCCAATGAACACTGAAGCTTTCTTT. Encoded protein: CASPKPMNTEAFF.

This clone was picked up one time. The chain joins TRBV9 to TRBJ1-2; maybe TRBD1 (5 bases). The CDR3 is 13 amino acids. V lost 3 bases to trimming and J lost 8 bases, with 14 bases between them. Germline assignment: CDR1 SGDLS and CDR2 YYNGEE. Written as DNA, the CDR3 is TGTGCCAGCAGCGGGCTCAGGGCTGGGGGCTACACCTTC. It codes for CASSGLRAGGYTF.

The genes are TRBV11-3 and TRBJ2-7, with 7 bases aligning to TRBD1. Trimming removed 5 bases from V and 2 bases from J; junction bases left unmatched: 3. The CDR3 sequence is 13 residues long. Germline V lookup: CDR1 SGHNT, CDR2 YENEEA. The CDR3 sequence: CASSVDRAYEQYF. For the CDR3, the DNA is TGTGCCAGCAGCGTCGACAGGGCCTACGAGCAGTACTTC.

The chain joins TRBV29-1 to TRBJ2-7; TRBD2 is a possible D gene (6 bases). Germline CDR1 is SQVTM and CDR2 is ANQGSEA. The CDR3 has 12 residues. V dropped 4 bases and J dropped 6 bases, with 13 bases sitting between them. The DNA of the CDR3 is TGCAGCGTTGGGGCCGGGGGTGGCGAGCAGTACTTC. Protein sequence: CSVGAGGGEQYF.

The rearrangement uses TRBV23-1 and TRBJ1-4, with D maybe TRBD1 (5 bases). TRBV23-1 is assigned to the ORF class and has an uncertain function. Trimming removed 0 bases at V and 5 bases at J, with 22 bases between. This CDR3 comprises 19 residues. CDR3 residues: CASSQSQGSFRGWNEKLFF. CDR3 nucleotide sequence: TGCGCCAGCAGTCAATCTCAAGGCAGTTTCCGGGGGTGGAATGAAAAACTGTTTTTT.

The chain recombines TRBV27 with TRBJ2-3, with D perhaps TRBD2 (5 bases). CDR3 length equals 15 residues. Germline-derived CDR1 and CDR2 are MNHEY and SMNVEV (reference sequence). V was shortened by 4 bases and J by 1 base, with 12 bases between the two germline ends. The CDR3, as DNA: TGTGCCAGCAGTTCCTCCTCGCGGGGCACAGATACGCAGTATTTT. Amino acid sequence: CASSSSSRGTDTQYF.

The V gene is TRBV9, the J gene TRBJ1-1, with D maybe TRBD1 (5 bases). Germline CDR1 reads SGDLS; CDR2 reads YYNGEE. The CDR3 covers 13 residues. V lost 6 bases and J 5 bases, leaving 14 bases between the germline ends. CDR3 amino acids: CASTPGVETEAFF. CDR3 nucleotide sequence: TGTGCCAGCACCCCGGGGGTGGAAACTGAAGCTTTCTTT.

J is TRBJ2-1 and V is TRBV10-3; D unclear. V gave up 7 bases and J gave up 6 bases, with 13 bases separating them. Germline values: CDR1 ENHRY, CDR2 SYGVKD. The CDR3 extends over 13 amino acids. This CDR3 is CAITSRVVNEQFF. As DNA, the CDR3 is TGTGCCATCACCAGTCGGGTAGTCAATGAGCAGTTCTTC.

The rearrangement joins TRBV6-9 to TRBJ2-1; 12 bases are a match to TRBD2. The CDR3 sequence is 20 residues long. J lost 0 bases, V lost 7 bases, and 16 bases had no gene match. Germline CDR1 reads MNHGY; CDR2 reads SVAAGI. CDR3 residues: CASIGILGLAGCCSYNEQFF. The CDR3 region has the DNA TGTGCCAGCATTGGGATATTGGGACTAGCGGGTTGTTGCTCCTACAATGAGCAGTTCTTC.

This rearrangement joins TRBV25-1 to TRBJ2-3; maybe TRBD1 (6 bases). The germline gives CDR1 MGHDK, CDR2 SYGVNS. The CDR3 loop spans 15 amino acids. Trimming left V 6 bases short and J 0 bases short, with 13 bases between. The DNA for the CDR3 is TGTGCCAGCAGCGACAGACAGGCTAGCACAGATACGCAGTATTTT. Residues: CASSDRQASTDTQYF. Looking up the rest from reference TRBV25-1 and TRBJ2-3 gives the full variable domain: EADIYQTPRYLVIGTGKKITLECSQTMGHDKMYWYQQDPGMELHLIHYSYGVNSTEKGDLSSESTVSRIRTEHFPLTLESARPSHTSQYLCASSDRQASTDTQYFGPGTRLTVL.

DNA for the CDR3: TGTGCCAGCAGCTACGGGAGCGCGATGTACAATGAGCAGTTCTTC. It encodes CASSYGSAMYNEQFF. The J gene is TRBJ2-1, the V gene TRBV9, with D possibly TRBD2 on 6 matching bases. Deletions cut 4 bases from V and 4 bases from J, with 15 bases between. The germline CDR1 and CDR2 sequences are SGDLS and YYNGEE. The CDR3 runs 15 residues.

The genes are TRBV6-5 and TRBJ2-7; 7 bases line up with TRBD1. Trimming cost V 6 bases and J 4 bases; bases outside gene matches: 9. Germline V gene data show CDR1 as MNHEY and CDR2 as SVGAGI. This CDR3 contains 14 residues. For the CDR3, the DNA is TGTGCCAGCAGGGACATAGGGGGCGGTTACGAGCAGTACTTC. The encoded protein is CASRDIGGGYEQYF.

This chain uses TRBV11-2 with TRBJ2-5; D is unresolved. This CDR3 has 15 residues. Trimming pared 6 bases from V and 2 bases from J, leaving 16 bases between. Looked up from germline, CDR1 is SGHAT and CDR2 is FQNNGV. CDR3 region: CASRQPGLGQETQYF. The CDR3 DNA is TGTGCCAGCAGGCAACCCGGGTTGGGGCAAGAGACCCAGTACTTC.

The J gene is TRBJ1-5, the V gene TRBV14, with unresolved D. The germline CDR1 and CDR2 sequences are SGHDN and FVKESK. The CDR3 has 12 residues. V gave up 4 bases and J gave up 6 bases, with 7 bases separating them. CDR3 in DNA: TGTGCCAGCAGCCGAGACACTCAGCCCCAGCATTTT. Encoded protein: CASSRDTQPQHF. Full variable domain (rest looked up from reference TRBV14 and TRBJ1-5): EAGVTQFPSHSVIEKGQTVTLRCDPISGHDNLYWYRRVMGKEIKFLLHFVKESKQDESGMPNNRFLAERTGGTYSTLKVQPAELEDSGVYFCASSRDTQPQHFGDGTRLSIL.

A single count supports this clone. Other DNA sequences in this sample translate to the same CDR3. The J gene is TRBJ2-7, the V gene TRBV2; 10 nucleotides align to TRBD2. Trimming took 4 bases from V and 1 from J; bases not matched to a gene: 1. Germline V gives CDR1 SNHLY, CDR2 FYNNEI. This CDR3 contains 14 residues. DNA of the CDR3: TGTGCCAGCAGTGGACTAGCGGGTTCCTACGAGCAGTACTTC. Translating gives CASSGLAGSYEQYF.

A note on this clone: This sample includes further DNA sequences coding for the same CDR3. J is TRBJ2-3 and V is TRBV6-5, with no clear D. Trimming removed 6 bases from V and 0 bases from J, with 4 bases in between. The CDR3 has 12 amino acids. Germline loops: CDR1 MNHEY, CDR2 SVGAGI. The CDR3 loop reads CASRQSTDTQYF. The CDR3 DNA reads TGTGCCAGCAGGCAGAGCACAGATACGCAGTATTTT.

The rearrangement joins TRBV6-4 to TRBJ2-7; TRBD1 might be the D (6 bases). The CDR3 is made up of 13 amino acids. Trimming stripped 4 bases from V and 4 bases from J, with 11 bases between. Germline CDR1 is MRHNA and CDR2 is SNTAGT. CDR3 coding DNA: TGTGCCAGCAGTGTTGGCAGGGGATACGAGCAGTACTTC. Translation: CASSVGRGYEQYF.

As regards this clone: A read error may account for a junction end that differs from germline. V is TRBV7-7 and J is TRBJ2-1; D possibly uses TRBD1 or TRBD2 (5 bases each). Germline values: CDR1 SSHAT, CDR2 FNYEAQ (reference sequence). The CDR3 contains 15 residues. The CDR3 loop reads CASSLAQGSYNEQFF. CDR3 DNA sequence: TGTGCTAGCAGCTTAGCGCAGGGCTCCTACAATGAGCAGTTCTTC.

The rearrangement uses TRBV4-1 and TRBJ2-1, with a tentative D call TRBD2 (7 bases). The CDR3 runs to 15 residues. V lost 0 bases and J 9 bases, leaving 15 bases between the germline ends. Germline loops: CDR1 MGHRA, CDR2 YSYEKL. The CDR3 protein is CASSQDRGGGIEQFF. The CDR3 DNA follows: TGCGCCAGCAGCCAAGATCGGGGAGGGGGTATTGAGCAGTTCTTC.

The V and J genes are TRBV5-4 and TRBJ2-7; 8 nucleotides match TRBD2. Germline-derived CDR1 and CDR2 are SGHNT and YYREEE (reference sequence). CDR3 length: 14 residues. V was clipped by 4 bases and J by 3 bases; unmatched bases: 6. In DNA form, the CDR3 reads TGTGCCAGCAGCCGGGGACTAGGGGTCTACGAGCAGTACTTC. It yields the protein CASSRGLGVYEQYF. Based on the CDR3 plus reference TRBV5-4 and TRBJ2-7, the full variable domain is ETGVTQSPTHLIKTRGQQVTLRCSSQSGHNTVSWYQQALGQGPQFIFQYYREEENGRGNFPPRFSGLQFPNYSSELNVNALELDDSALYLCASSRGLGVYEQYFGPGTRLTVT.

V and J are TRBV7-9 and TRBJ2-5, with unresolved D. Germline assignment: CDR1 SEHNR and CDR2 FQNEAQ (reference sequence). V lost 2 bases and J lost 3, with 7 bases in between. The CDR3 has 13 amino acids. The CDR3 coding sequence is TGTGCCAGCAGCTTATGGTGGGAAGAGACCCAGTACTTC. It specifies CASSLWWEETQYF.

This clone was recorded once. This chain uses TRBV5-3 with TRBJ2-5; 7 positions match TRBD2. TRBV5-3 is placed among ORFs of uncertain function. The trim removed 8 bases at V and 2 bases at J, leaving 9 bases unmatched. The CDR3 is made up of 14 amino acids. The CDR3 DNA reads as TGTGCCAGCAGCAAACTAGCGTCTCAAGAGACCCAGTACTTC. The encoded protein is CASSKLASQETQYF.